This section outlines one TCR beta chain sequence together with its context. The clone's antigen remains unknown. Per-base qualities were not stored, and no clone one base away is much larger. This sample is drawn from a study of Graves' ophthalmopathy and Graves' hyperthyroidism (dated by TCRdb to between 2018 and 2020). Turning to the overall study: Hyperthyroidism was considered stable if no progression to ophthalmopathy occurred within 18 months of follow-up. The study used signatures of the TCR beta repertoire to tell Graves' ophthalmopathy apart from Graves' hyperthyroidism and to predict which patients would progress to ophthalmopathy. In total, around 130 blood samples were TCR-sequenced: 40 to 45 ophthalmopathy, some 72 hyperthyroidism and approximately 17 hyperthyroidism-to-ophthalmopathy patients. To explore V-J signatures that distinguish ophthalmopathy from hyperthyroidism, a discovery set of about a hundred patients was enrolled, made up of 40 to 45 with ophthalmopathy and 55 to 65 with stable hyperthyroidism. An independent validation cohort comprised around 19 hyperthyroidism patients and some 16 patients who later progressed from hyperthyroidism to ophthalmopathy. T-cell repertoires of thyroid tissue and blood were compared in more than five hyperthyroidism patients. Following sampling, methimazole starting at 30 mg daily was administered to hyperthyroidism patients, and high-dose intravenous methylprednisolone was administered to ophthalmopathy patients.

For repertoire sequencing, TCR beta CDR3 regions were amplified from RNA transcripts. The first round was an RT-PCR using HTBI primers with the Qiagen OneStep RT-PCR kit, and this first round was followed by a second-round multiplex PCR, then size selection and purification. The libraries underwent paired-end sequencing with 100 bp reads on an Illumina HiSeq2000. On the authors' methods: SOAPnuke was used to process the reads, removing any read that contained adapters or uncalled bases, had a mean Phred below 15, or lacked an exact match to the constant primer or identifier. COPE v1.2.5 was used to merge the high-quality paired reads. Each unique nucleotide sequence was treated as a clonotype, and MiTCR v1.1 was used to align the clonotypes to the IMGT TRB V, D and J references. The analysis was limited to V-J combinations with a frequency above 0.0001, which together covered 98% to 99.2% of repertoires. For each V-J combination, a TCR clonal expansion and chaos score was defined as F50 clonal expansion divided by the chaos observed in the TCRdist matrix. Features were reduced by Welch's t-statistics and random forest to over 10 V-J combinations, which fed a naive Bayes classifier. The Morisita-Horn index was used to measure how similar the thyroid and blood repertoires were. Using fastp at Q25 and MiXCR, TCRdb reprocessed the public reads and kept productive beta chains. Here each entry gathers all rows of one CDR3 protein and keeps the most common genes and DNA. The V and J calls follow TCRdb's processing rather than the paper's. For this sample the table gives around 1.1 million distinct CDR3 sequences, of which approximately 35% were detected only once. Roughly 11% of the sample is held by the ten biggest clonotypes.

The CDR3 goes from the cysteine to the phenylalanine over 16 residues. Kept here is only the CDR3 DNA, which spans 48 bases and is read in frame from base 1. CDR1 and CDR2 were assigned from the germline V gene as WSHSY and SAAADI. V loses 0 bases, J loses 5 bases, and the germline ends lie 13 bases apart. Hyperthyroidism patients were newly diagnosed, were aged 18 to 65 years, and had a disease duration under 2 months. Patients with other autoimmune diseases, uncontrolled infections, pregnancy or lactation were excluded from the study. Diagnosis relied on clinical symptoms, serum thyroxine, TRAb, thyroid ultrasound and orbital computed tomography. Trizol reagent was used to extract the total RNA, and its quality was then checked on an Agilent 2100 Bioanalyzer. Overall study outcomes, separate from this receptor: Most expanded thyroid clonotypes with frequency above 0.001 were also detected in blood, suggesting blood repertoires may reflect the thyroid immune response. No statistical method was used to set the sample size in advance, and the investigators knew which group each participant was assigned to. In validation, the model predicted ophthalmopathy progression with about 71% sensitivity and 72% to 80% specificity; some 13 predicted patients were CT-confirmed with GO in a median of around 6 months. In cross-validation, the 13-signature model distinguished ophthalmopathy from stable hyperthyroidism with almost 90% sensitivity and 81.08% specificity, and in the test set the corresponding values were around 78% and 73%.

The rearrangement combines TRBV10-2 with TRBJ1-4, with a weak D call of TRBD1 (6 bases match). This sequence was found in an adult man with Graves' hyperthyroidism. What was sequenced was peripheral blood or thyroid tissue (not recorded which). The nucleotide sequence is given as TGCGCCAGCAGTGAGTCGAAAGGCAGGGGAAATGAAAAACTGTTTTTT. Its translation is CASSESKGRGNEKLFF.